This T cell receptor beta chain was retrieved from a study of early T cells in non-severe SARS-CoV-2 infection. Germline CDR1 and CDR2: SQVTM and ANQGSEA. The CDR3 spans 13 residues. Between the trimmed V and J ends, which lost 3 bases and 0 bases, there was a span of 6 bases. TCRdb recomputed calls from the 5' RACE reads with MiXCR, one row per CDR3 protein. The sample lists tens of thousands of distinct CDR3 sequences, approximately 8% occurring once. The J gene is TRBJ2-4, the V gene TRBV29-1; D remains ambiguous. The sequencing used whole blood, collected at baseline. The TCR comes from an adult who was a healthcare worker with PCR-confirmed SARS-CoV-2 infection or an uninfected control (not recorded which). DNA of the CDR3: TGCAGCGTTGAGGGTATAGCCAAAAACATTCAGTACTTC. This encodes CSVEGIAKNIQYF.